The 24 T cell receptor beta chains reported below all come from one sample, sequenced in a study of CD8+CD57+ T cells in acquired aplastic anemia. Investigators profiled TCR beta VDJ and CDR3 from genomic DNA template. TCRdb analysed the reads with MiXCR anew, one entry per CDR3 protein. The sample lists 200,000 to 300,000 distinct CDR3 sequences, approximately 50% occurring once. Patients selected for sequencing had displayed CD8+CD57+ cell expansion by flow cytometry. What was sequenced was sorted CD4+, CD8+, or CD8+CD57+ T cells (not recorded which) from PBMCs. The receptors shown here come from a human donor with aplastic anemia.

This clonotype occurred many times. This chain connects TRBV19 to TRBJ2-1; D may be TRBD2 (6 bases). Looked up from germline, CDR1 is LNHDA and CDR2 is SQIVND (reference sequence). The CDR3 extends over 15 amino acids. Trimming cost V 6 bases and J 0 bases, with 12 bases left between them. This CDR3 is CASRPGVLSYNEQFF. Written as DNA, the CDR3 is TGTGCCAGTAGACCGGGGGTCCTCTCCTACAATGAGCAGTTCTTC.

This clonotype appeared a few times. CDR3 in DNA: TGCGCCAGCAGCTTTGACCAGGTCCACTACGAGCAGTACTTC. Protein: CASSFDQVHYEQYF. This chain joins TRBV5-1 and TRBJ2-7; no clear D gene. The CDR3 loop spans 14 amino acids. Germline CDR1 reads SGHRS; CDR2 reads YFSETQ. V shed 2 bases and J shed 3 bases, with 12 bases lying between them.

About this clonotype: The junction departs from the called germline gene at one end, perhaps through a read error. The CDR3 DNA is TGTGCCAGCAGCTTGGCGTATGGGAGCACAGACACGCAGTATTTT. Its translation: CASSLAYGSTDTQYF. The chain employs TRBV7-6 and TRBJ2-3; weak D call: TRBD2 (5 bases). The CDR3 has 15 amino acids. Per germline, CDR1 SGHVS and CDR2 FNYEAQ. The variable domain in full, completed from reference TRBV7-6 and TRBJ2-3, reads GAGVSQSPRYKVTKRGQDVALRCDPISGHVSLYWYRQALGQGPEFLTYFNYEAQQDKSGLPNDRFSAERPEGSISTLTIQRTEQRDSAMYRCASSLAYGSTDTQYFGPGTRLTVL.

Points on this clonotype: The germline gene is not matched at one end of the junction; a read error may be the cause. V and J are TRBV11-2 and TRBJ2-7; D may correspond to TRBD1 or TRBD2 (5 bases each). This CDR3 has 16 residues. The germline CDR1 and CDR2 sequences are SGHAT and FQNNGV. The CDR3 sequence is CASSQEPTEGSYEQYF. The CDR3 DNA follows: TGCGCCAGCAGCCAAGAGCCGACAGAGGGCTCCTACGAGCAGTACTTC.

This chain joins TRBV7-6 and TRBJ2-2; D remains unclear. The V end was cut by 2 bases, the J end by 8 bases, with 12 bases between. Germline loops: CDR1 SGHVS, CDR2 FNYEAQ. The CDR3 extends over 14 amino acids. This CDR3 is CASSLSLRTGELFF. The CDR3 bases are TGTGCCAGCAGCTTAAGTCTGCGGACGGGGGAGCTGTTTTTT.

V and J are TRBV6-4 and TRBJ2-3, with 15 bases aligning to TRBD2. The CDR3 spans 16 residues. Germline V gives CDR1 MRHNA, CDR2 SNTAGT. J gave up 2 bases and V 4 bases, and 1 base lay outside the gene matches. The DNA for the CDR3 is TGTGCCAGCAGTGGGACTAGCGGGGGGGCCACAGATACGCAGTATTTT. It codes for CASSGTSGGATDTQYF.

This clonotype was observed many times. A much bigger clone sits one base away, suggesting this may be a read error. Since the CDR3 does not end with the conserved phenylalanine or tryptophan, this likely comes from a read error. The V call is TRBV10-3, the J call TRBJ2-7, with 8 bases fitting TRBD1. CDR3 length: 14 residues. The V gene's germline CDR1 is ENHRY and CDR2 SYGVKD. With V trimmed by 6 bases and J by 2 bases, 6 bases remained unmatched. The CDR3 loop is CAIREGQAPYEQYL. As DNA, the CDR3 is TGTGCCATCAGGGAGGGACAGGCGCCCTACGAGCAGTACCTC.

This clonotype has just one count. In nucleotides, the CDR3 is TGTGCCAGCAGTGAAGAGGCGGGTGCGGATACGCAGTATTTT. It yields the protein CASSEEAGADTQYF. This sequence joins TRBV6-4 and TRBJ2-3; D possibly corresponds to TRBD2 (5 bases). The germline V gene has CDR1 MRHNA and CDR2 SNTAGT. Trimming left V 3 bases short and J 6 bases short, with 13 bases between. The CDR3 is 14 residues long.

The V gene is TRBV5-1, the J gene TRBJ1-5; 7 bases match TRBD1. V lost 7 bases to trimming and J lost 1 base; unmatched junction nucleotides: 8. The V gene's germline CDR1 is SGHRS and CDR2 YFSETQ. The CDR3 runs to 15 residues. DNA of the CDR3: TGCGCCAGCCGCCCGACAGGGTCGAGCAATCAGCCCCAGCATTTT. Protein product: CASRPTGSSNQPQHF.

The genes are TRBV6-6 and TRBJ2-7, with D perhaps TRBD1 (6 bases). The CDR3 is 14 amino acids. Trimming pared 6 bases from V and 3 bases from J, leaving 15 bases between. Per germline, CDR1 MNHNY and CDR2 SVGAGI (reference sequence). CDR3 sequence reads: CASSHEGHLYEQYF. The CDR3 DNA is TGTGCCAGCAGCCATGAGGGACACCTCTACGAGCAGTACTTC.

The V call is TRBV7-2, the J call TRBJ2-7; possibly TRBD1 for D (6 bases). V was trimmed by 1 base and J by 2 bases, leaving 12 bases between them. This CDR3 spans 15 amino acids. Per the germline V gene, CDR1 is SGHTA and CDR2 is FQGNSA. This CDR3 is CASSLGRTVTYEQYF. The CDR3 region has the DNA TGTGCCAGCAGCTTAGGCCGGACAGTTACCTACGAGCAGTACTTC.

The sample holds a few counts of this clonotype. The chain is built from TRBV12-3 or TRBV12-4 and TRBJ2-7; 7 bases map to TRBD1. This CDR3 contains 13 residues. V was pared by 6 bases and J by 3 bases, with 5 bases of the junction left unmatched. This CDR3 reads CASRPGQFYEQYF. In nucleotides, the CDR3 is TGTGCCAGCAGGCCGGGACAGTTCTACGAGCAGTACTTC.

This clonotype was detected many times. This chain connects TRBV10-2 to TRBJ2-7; D call uncertain. CDR1 and CDR2 from the germline V gene are WSHSY and SAAADI. The CDR3 runs 13 residues. Trimming took off 2 bases at V and 3 bases at J, with 8 bases between the two ends. CDR3 protein: CASSEPRGYEQYF. Here the CDR3 DNA reads TGCGCCAGCAGTGAGCCGCGCGGCTACGAGCAGTACTTC.

Details on this clonotype: In this CDR3 the conserved last residue, phenylalanine or tryptophan, is missing, so a read error is likely. V is TRBV2 and J is TRBJ2-5; D could derive from TRBD1 or TRBD2 (6 bases each). Germline V gene data show CDR1 as SNHLY and CDR2 as FYNNEI. Trimming cost V 3 bases and J 9 bases, with 23 bases left between them. The CDR3 length is 16 residues. This CDR3 reads CASSDYGGVSSWAQYY. The CDR3 nucleotides are TGTGCCAGCAGTGATTACGGGGGCGTAAGTAGCTGGGCCCAGTACTAC.

This clonotype was picked up one time. This chain joins TRBV6-5 and TRBJ2-7; no clear D. V shed 0 bases and J shed 5 bases, with 11 bases lying between them. CDR1 and CDR2 from the germline V gene are MNHEY and SVGAGI. The CDR3 has 14 amino acids. CDR3 in DNA: TGTGCCAGCAGTTACTCGTACAGACCGAACGAGCAGTACTTC. Its protein is CASSYSYRPNEQYF.

Details on this clonotype: Since a much larger clone is just one base distant, this may be a read error. V usage is TRBV12-3 or TRBV12-4 and J usage is TRBJ2-2; tentative D call: TRBD2 (7 bases). CDR3 length: 15 amino acids. With 5 bases removed from V and 6 bases from J, the gap between germline ends came to 16 bases. The CDR3: CASSDGGQDAGELFF. CDR3 coding DNA: TGTGCCAGCAGTGACGGGGGGCAGGACGCCGGGGAGCTGTTTTTT.

With regard to this clonotype: A read error is possible here, since a much larger clone lies one base away. This chain joins TRBV4-2 and TRBJ2-7; 7 bases agree with TRBD2. This CDR3 contains 17 residues. The V and J ends lost 1 base and 5 bases, in that order; junction bases with no gene match: 14. CDR1 and CDR2 (germline): LGHNA, YNFKEQ. The CDR3 region is CASSQVSTGGVLNEQYF. The CDR3 region has the DNA TGTGCCAGCAGCCAAGTCTCTACTGGGGGGGTTCTAAACGAGCAGTACTTC.

There are many counts of this clonotype. The chain recombines TRBV11-2 with TRBJ2-7, with 9 bases lining up with TRBD1. With V trimmed by 5 bases and J by 5 bases, 10 bases remained unmatched. Germline CDR1 is SGHAT and CDR2 is FQNNGV. The CDR3 has 15 residues. CDR3 in DNA: TGTGCCAGCAGCCGAAAAAGGGACAGGGTCAACGAGCAGTACTTC. It codes for CASSRKRDRVNEQYF.

This clonotype was counted many times. The chain recombines TRBV7-8 with TRBJ2-2; TRBD2 is a possible D gene (6 bases). V was pared by 5 bases and J by 4 bases, with 17 bases between. This CDR3 is built from 16 residues. Per the germline V gene, CDR1 is SGHVS and CDR2 is FQNEAQ. The CDR3 bases are TGTGCCAGCAGCACCCGGGTAGCGGAGGTCACCGGGGAGCTGTTTTTT. It yields the protein CASSTRVAEVTGELFF. The variable domain in full, completed from reference TRBV7-8 and TRBJ2-2, reads GAGVSQSPRYKVAKRGQDVALRCDPISGHVSLFWYQQALGQGPEFLTYFQNEAQLDKSGLPSDRFFAERPEGSVSTLKIQRTQQEDSAVYLCASSTRVAEVTGELFFGEGSRLTVL.

There are many counts of this clonotype. The chain employs TRBV20-1 and TRBJ1-5; TRBD1 is a possible D gene (5 bases). Germline CDR1 and CDR2: DFQATT and SNEGSKA (reference sequence). CDR3 length equals 13 residues. The ends were cut back, 3 bases at V and 5 bases at J, with 11 bases in the middle. For the CDR3, the DNA is TGCAGTGCTAGTAAACAGGCCGATCAGCCCCAGCATTTT. It is translated as CSASKQADQPQHF.

This clonotype was observed many times. This chain joins TRBV4-3 and TRBJ2-7; D ambiguous. CDR1 is LGHNA and CDR2 is YSLEER in the germline V gene. With 1 base removed from V and 6 bases from J, the gap between germline ends came to 10 bases. The CDR3 runs to 13 residues. The CDR3: CASSQVRFSEQYF. The CDR3 nucleotides read TGCGCCAGCAGCCAAGTAAGGTTTAGCGAGCAGTACTTC.

Note on this clonotype: A much larger clone is a single base away; this may be a read error. The chain carries TRBV20-1 and TRBJ2-2; TRBD2 is a possible D gene (5 bases). This CDR3 is built from 13 residues. Germline CDR1 DFQATT, CDR2 SNEGSKA (reference sequence). The chain's CDR3 is CSARDIYTGELSF. For the CDR3, the DNA is TGCAGTGCTAGAGATATTTATACCGGGGAGCTGTCTTTT.

This clonotype was counted once. This chain uses TRBV24-1 with TRBJ1-5, with 9 bases lining up with TRBD1. The CDR3 has 15 residues. V gave up 4 bases and J gave up 5 bases; unmatched junction bases: 5. Germline values: CDR1 KGHDR, CDR2 SFDVKD. CDR3 loop: CATSDSQGADQPQHF. For the CDR3, the DNA is TGTGCCACCAGTGACTCACAGGGGGCAGATCAGCCCCAGCATTTT.

This clonotype was counted at least ten times. The chain uses TRBV2 and TRBJ2-7; 7 bases map to TRBD2. This CDR3 region has 11 residues. The ends lost 8 bases at V and 8 bases at J; junction bases unmatched: 6. CDR1 is SNHLY and CDR2 is FYNNEI in the germline V gene. CDR3 nucleotides: TGTGCCAGCTGGGGGGGTTCCCAGCAGTACTTC. Translation: CASWGGSQQYF.